This T cell receptor beta chain originates from a study of cytomegalovirus exposure and HLA in healthy donors. Findings and caveats of the study: Information on immune exposure was restricted to one variable (CMV serostatus).

On this clone: Its antigen is not known.

PCR employed 60 Vbeta and 13 Jbeta primers. TCRdb keeps only in-frame clones here, not all; method: immunoSEQ multiplex PCR. The sample shows roughly 200,000 clones, 75% to 90% of them seen only once. The ends lost 4 bases at V and 1 base at J; junction bases unmatched: 1. This CDR3 region has 14 residues. Germline CDR1 is MNHEY and CDR2 is SVGAGI. Sequencing input: PBMCs. The chain is built from TRBV6-5 and TRBJ2-1, with 7 bases fitting TRBD2. The receptor comes from a woman aged 25 to 39 in good health and CMV-seronegative. Written as DNA, the CDR3 is TGTGCCAGCAGTTTCGGGGGGTCCTACAATGAGCAGTTCTTC. As protein: CASSFGGSYNEQFF.